What follows are 14 T cell receptor beta chains derived from one specimen sequenced in a study. One entry per CDR3 protein, called by TCRdb with MiXCR from the RT-PCR reads. The sample has about 680,000 distinct CDR3 sequences, approximately 15% seen once; the top ten hold 3.6%. The specimen was memory CD4+ T cells from blood. The receptor set was obtained from a female donor in good health, serving as a healthy control.

This clonotype was seen a few times. The CDR3 spells CASSVVGHYNSPLHF. CDR3 coding DNA: TGTGCCAGCAGCGTAGTTGGGCACTATAATTCACCCCTCCACTTT. The chain has TRBV9 and TRBJ1-6; D is uncertain. The germline V gene has CDR1 SGDLS and CDR2 YYNGEE. V shed 0 bases and J shed 3 bases, with 7 bases lying between them. The length of the CDR3 is 15 residues.

This clonotype has at least ten counts. The rearrangement links TRBV20-1 to TRBJ2-1, with 11 bases lining up with TRBD1. This CDR3 region has 14 residues. The V segment lost 5 bases and the J segment 4 bases; nucleotides outside the gene matches: 4. Germline loops: CDR1 DFQATT, CDR2 SNEGSKA (reference sequence). CDR3 coding DNA: TGCAGTGCTGGAGGGACAGGGGGTTACAATGAGCAGTTCTTC. Its translation is CSAGGTGGYNEQFF.

This clonotype was seen a few times. The V call is TRBV4-3, the J call TRBJ1-4; 8 bases are shared with TRBD1. Germline V gene lookup returns CDR1 LGHNA and CDR2 YSLEER. The CDR3 contains 15 residues. After removal of 0 bases from V and 5 bases from J, the junction contained 2 bases not matched to a gene. The CDR3 loop reads CASSQERDRNEKLFF. In DNA form, the CDR3 reads TGCGCCAGCAGCCAAGAGAGGGACAGGAATGAAAAACTGTTTTTT.

V and J are TRBV7-2 and TRBJ2-5, with 7 bases aligning to TRBD1. V gave up 5 bases and J gave up 4 bases; unmatched junction bases: 7. Germline V CDR1 and CDR2: SGHTA, FQGNSA. CDR3 length: 14 amino acids. The CDR3 DNA sequence: TGTGCCAGCAGCGTTGACAGGGTGGTAGAGACCCAGTACTTC. It is translated as CASSVDRVVETQYF.

In this sample, this clonotype turned up a few times. In DNA form, the CDR3 reads TGTGCCAGCAGCCCCCCGGGACTAGCGGGAATGGCGTCAGATACGCAGTATTTT. It is translated as CASSPPGLAGMASDTQYF. V usage is TRBV9 and J usage is TRBJ2-3; 13 positions match TRBD2. J was trimmed by 4 bases and V by 4 bases; bases with no gene match: 12. This CDR3 region has 18 residues. CDR1 is SGDLS and CDR2 is YYNGEE in the germline V gene.

Details on this clonotype: One end of the junction varies from germline; a read error may be responsible. The chain employs TRBV7-7 and TRBJ1-6; D ambiguous. From germline, CDR1 is SSHAT and CDR2 FNYEAQ (reference sequence). This CDR3 has 14 amino acids. CDR3: CASSLLEGNSPLHF. The DNA for the CDR3 is TGTGCTAGCAGCTTATTAGAGGGTAATTCACCCCTCCACTTT. Full variable domain (rest looked up from reference TRBV7-7 and TRBJ1-6): GAGVSQSPRYKVTKRGQDVTLRCDPISSHATLYWYQQALGQGPEFLTYFNYEAQPDKSGLPSDRFSAERPEGSISTLTIQRTEQRDSAMYRCASSLLEGNSPLHFGNGTRLTVT.

This clonotype has a handful of counts. The J gene is TRBJ1-1, the V gene TRBV20-1; no clear D. There are 14 residues in the CDR3. Trimming pared 1 base from V and 4 bases from J, leaving 13 bases between. CDR1 and CDR2 (germline): DFQATT, SNEGSKA (reference sequence). The CDR3 DNA reads TGCAGTGCTAGAGGCTCCTACCGAGTCACTGAAGCTTTCTTT. Encoded protein: CSARGSYRVTEAFF.

Many counts were recorded for this clonotype. The chain joins TRBV5-6 to TRBJ2-2; D is undetermined. The CDR3 runs 11 residues. Trimming cost V 1 base and J 6 bases, with 1 base left between them. Germline CDR1 is SGHDT and CDR2 is YYEEEE. In DNA form, the CDR3 reads TGTGCCAGCAGCTTGCCCGGGGAGCTGTTTTTT. Translation gives CASSLPGELFF.

This clonotype has just a few counts. This chain links TRBV6-5 with TRBJ1-1; D might be TRBD1 (5 bases). This CDR3 comprises 14 residues. The V gene's germline CDR1 is MNHEY and CDR2 SVGAGI. V was shortened by 2 bases and J by 5 bases, with 12 bases between the two germline ends. In DNA form, the CDR3 reads TGTGCCAGCAGTTACGTCGGGGGGGGAACTGAAGCTTTCTTT. Encoded protein: CASSYVGGGTEAFF.

This rearrangement joins TRBV20-1 to TRBJ2-7; D call uncertain. Germline values: CDR1 DFQATT, CDR2 SNEGSKA (reference sequence). The V and J ends lost 1 base and 4 bases respectively, with 11 bases between them. This CDR3 is 13 amino acids long. CDR3 DNA sequence: TGCAGTGCTAGAGCCGCGAAGGGTTACGAGCAGTACTTC. Its protein product is CSARAAKGYEQYF.

There are a few counts of this clonotype. The rearrangement joins TRBV4-1 to TRBJ2-6; D possibly corresponds to TRBD2 (5 bases). The CDR3 spans 17 residues. Trimming removed 3 bases from V and 1 base from J, with 13 bases in between. The germline V gene encodes CDR1 MGHRA and CDR2 YSYEKL. The CDR3 loop reads CASSQDREVSGANVLTF. The DNA of the CDR3 is TGCGCCAGCAGCCAGGACCGGGAAGTATCTGGGGCCAACGTCCTGACTTTC.

This clonotype has just a few counts. V is TRBV27 and J is TRBJ2-5; possibly TRBD1 or TRBD2 for D (5 bases each). V was shortened by 5 bases and J by 4 bases, with 17 bases between the two germline ends. CDR1 is MNHEY and CDR2 is SMNVEV in the germline V gene (reference sequence). The CDR3 runs 15 residues. As DNA, the CDR3 is TGTGCCAGCAGTCCCCCGGGTCTGAGGGGAGAGACCCAGTACTTC. This encodes CASSPPGLRGETQYF.

This clonotype showed up many times. V usage is TRBV10-3 and J usage is TRBJ1-1; D is ambiguous. Deletions cut 0 bases from V and 5 bases from J, with 7 bases between. The germline V gene encodes CDR1 ENHRY and CDR2 SYGVKD. There are 13 residues in the CDR3. CDR3 DNA: TGTGCCATCAGTGAGTCGAAGGTTACTGAAGCTTTCTTT. This codes for CAISESKVTEAFF.

This clonotype was seen repeatedly, ten times or more. This chain connects TRBV4-1 to TRBJ2-2; 8 nucleotides match TRBD1. This CDR3 has 17 amino acids. V lost 3 bases to trimming and J lost 1 base; unmatched junction nucleotides: 7. CDR1 MGHRA and CDR2 YSYEKL come from the germline V gene. This CDR3 reads CASSQGPGQGNTGELFF. As DNA, the CDR3 is TGCGCCAGCAGCCAGGGGCCCGGACAGGGGAACACCGGGGAGCTGTTTTTT.